The 11 T cell receptor beta chains in this list originate from one sample, sequenced in a study of CD8 T cells in Susac syndrome. RNA totalling roughly 0.45 to 1 ug underwent reverse transcription with random hexamers. TCRdb used MiXCR to reprocess the immunoSEQ multiplex PCR reads, holding one entry per CDR3 protein. Of almost 450,000 distinct CDR3 sequences in the sample, about 85% were seen once. The sequenced sample was CD8+ T cells from PBMCs. These receptors were collected from a human donor with multiple sclerosis.

The V gene is TRBV30, the J gene TRBJ1-1; unclear D gene. This CDR3 comprises 11 residues. Per the germline V gene, CDR1 is GTSNPN and CDR2 is SVGIG (reference sequence). The V end was cut by 3 bases, the J end by 4 bases, with 6 bases between. CDR3 in DNA: TGTGCCTGGAGATCGGGCACTGAAGCTTTCTTT. Translating it yields CAWRSGTEAFF.

The chain couples TRBV5-1 to TRBJ2-4; 9 bases are shared with TRBD1. The CDR3 is 14 residues long. Germline V gives CDR1 SGHRS, CDR2 YFSETQ. With 3 bases clipped from V and 4 bases from J, the junction kept 2 bases outside the gene matches. CDR3 sequence: CASSSGTGKNIQYF. For the CDR3, the DNA is TGCGCCAGCAGCTCGGGGACAGGGAAAAACATTCAGTACTTC.

A single count supports this clonotype. In DNA, the CDR3 is TGTGCCAGCAGTCCCGGAGGGATAGGGACCCAGTACTTC. This codes for CASSPGGIGTQYF. The gene calls are TRBV6-1 and TRBJ2-5; D may be TRBD2 (6 bases). V lost 5 bases to trimming and J lost 7 bases, with 14 bases between them. The germline V gene has CDR1 MNHNS and CDR2 SASEGT. CDR3 length equals 13 residues.

V and J are TRBV27 and TRBJ2-7; 8 nucleotides agree with TRBD1. The CDR3 runs to 13 residues. J was trimmed by 7 bases and V by 2 bases; bases with no gene match: 4. In germline, CDR1 is MNHEY, CDR2 SMNVEV (reference sequence). CDR3 sequence reads: CASSLRTGNEQYF. In DNA form, the CDR3 reads TGTGCCAGCAGTTTACGGACAGGGAATGAGCAGTACTTC.

V and J are TRBV29-1 and TRBJ2-7; TRBD1 aligns across 7 bases. The CDR3 is 11 residues long. V dropped 7 bases and J dropped 12; count of bases not matched to a gene: 12. The V gene's germline CDR1 is SQVTM and CDR2 ANQGSEA. The CDR3 loop reads CSGDRDSGAYF. CDR3 DNA: TGCAGCGGGGACCGGGACAGCGGTGCGTACTTC.

The V and J genes are TRBV19 and TRBJ1-5; 7 nucleotides align to TRBD1. Germline V gene lookup returns CDR1 LNHDA and CDR2 SQIVND (reference sequence). Losses at the gene ends were 5 bases for V and 6 bases for J; bases not matched to a gene: 22. The CDR3 spans 19 residues. CDR3 loop: CASSSPPFVETGLRQPQHF. DNA of the CDR3: TGTGCCAGTAGTTCCCCCCCGTTCGTCGAGACAGGGCTCCGTCAGCCCCAGCATTTT.

The chain carries TRBV4-1 and TRBJ1-2; TRBD1 matches 7 bases. Germline CDR1 is MGHRA and CDR2 is YSYEKL. This CDR3 is 14 amino acids long. With 1 base clipped from V and 8 bases from J, the junction kept 7 bases outside the gene matches. The CDR3 loop reads CASSQGQGYAGYTF. CDR3 nucleotides: TGCGCCAGCAGCCAAGGACAGGGATACGCGGGCTACACCTTC.

CDR3 nucleotides: TGTGCCAGCAGCTCGACAGGGGACTCCTACGAGCAGTACTTC. Its translation: CASSSTGDSYEQYF. V usage is TRBV7-9 and J usage is TRBJ2-7; 8 bases match TRBD1. CDR1 is SEHNR and CDR2 is FQNEAQ in the germline V gene (reference sequence). The CDR3 has 14 amino acids. The J segment lost 0 bases and the V segment lost 4 bases, leaving 2 bases of the junction unmatched.

The V gene is TRBV5-4, the J gene TRBJ2-7; 9 positions match TRBD1. Germline trimming cut 5 bases from V and 3 bases from J; bases unmatched to any gene: 9. The CDR3 covers 15 residues. The V gene's germline CDR1 is SGHNT and CDR2 YYREEE (reference sequence). The CDR3 loop is CASSSRDRDGYEQYF. DNA for the CDR3: TGTGCCAGCAGTTCCCGGGACAGGGACGGCTACGAGCAGTACTTC. The full variable domain, its missing parts supplied by reference TRBV5-4 and TRBJ2-7, is ETGVTQSPTHLIKTRGQQVTLRCSSQSGHNTVSWYQQALGQGPQFIFQYYREEENGRGNFPPRFSGLQFPNYSSELNVNALELDDSALYLCASSSRDRDGYEQYFGPGTRLTVT.

The chain uses TRBV30 and TRBJ1-1, with no clear D. The germline CDR1 and CDR2 sequences are GTSNPN and SVGIG (reference sequence). This CDR3 has 12 residues. Between the trimmed V and J ends, which lost 1 base and 6 bases, there was a span of 9 bases. CDR3 sequence: CAWSEGPAEAFF. CDR3 DNA: TGTGCCTGGAGTGAAGGTCCCGCTGAAGCTTTCTTT.

This clonotype was seen many times. This chain links TRBV2 with TRBJ2-7; D remains ambiguous. Trimming stripped 6 bases from V and 2 bases from J, with 8 bases between. The CDR3 is made up of 12 amino acids. Germline V lookup: CDR1 SNHLY, CDR2 FYNNEI. CDR3 in amino acids: CASSPDTYEQYF. The CDR3, as DNA: TGTGCCAGCAGCCCCGACACCTACGAGCAGTACTTC.